The entry below describes one T cell receptor (beta chain). This sample was taken from a study of blood T cell repertoires in COVID-19. At the level of the study: The samples span acute and convalescent COVID-19 from the United States, Italy and Spain. Nucleic acid was either cDNA or gDNA, and it came from T cells, B-cell-depleted T cells, or PBMCs.

Authors' methods: How many nucleated cells were present was estimated from reference gene primer amplification. Produced via immunoSEQ multiplex PCR; TCRdb's table is partial and in-frame only. That table gives V, J and clone size, and the DNA gave D and trimming. Among 53,000 or so clones listed, around 80% were seen once. The CDR3 totals 14 residues. The receptor comes from a human donor in a cohort sampled during active COVID-19. The genes are TRBV21-1 and TRBJ2-5; the DNA was not used to check the table's D call, TRBD2. TRBV21-1 is a listed pseudogene. Sequences were obtained from peripheral blood. The CDR3 sequence is CASSKARVRETQYF. CDR3 in DNA: TGTGCCAGCAGCAAAGCGCGTGTAAGAGAGACCCAGTACTTC.